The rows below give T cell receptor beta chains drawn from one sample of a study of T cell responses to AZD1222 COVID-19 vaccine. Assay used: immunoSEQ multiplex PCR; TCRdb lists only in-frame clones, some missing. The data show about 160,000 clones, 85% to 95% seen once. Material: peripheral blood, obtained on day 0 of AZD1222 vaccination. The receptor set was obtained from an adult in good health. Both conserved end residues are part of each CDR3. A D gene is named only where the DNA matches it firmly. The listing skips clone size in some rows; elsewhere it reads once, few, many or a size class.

CDR3 DNA: TGTGCCAGCAGCTTTACGGGACTCAGCTCCTATAATTCACCCCTCCACTTT; CDR3 protein: CASSFTGLSSYNSPLHF; V gene: TRBV7-8; D gene: -; clone size: -; J gene: TRBJ1-6
CDR3 DNA: TGTGCCAGCAGCAAAGGCCCCGGGGGGGTACAAGAGACCCAGTACTTC; CDR3 protein: CASSKGPGGVQETQYF; V gene: TRBV21-1; D gene: -; clone size: few; J gene: TRBJ2-5
CDR3 DNA: TGTGCCAGCAGTTTATCGGGGGGACAGGAGGGGTACGAGCAGTACTTC; CDR3 protein: CASSLSGGQEGYEQYF; V gene: TRBV27; D gene: TRBD1; clone size: -; J gene: TRBJ2-7
CDR3 DNA: TGTGCCAGCGGAACGGGGTCCAAAAACATTCAGTACTTC; CDR3 protein: CASGTGSKNIQYF; V gene: TRBV6-6; D gene: -; clone size: -; J gene: TRBJ2-4
CDR3 DNA: TGTGCCAGCAGCTTAAGGGGGATACGGAACTATGGCTACACCTTC; CDR3 protein: CASSLRGIRNYGYTF; V gene: TRBV5-6; D gene: -; clone size: -; J gene: TRBJ1-2
CDR3 DNA: TGTGCCAGCACCCCACGCGGGAGGGAGACCCAGTACTTC; CDR3 protein: CASTPRGRETQYF; V gene: TRBV5-6; D gene: TRBD2; clone size: -; J gene: TRBJ2-5
CDR3 DNA: TGTGCTAGTGGTCAAAACCGGGAGCAGAGCACTGAAGCTTTCTTT; CDR3 protein: CASGQNREQSTEAFF; V gene: TRBV12-5; D gene: -; clone size: -; J gene: TRBJ1-1
CDR3 DNA: TGTGCCAGTAGTATTTTGGCAGGGGCGAACACTGAAGCTTTCTTT; CDR3 protein: CASSILAGANTEAFF; V gene: TRBV19; D gene: -; clone size: -; J gene: TRBJ1-1
CDR3 DNA: TGTGCCAGCAGCCACCCGGGACAGGGAAAACTAGAAGCTTTCTTT; CDR3 protein: CASSHPGQGKLEAFF; V gene: TRBV3-1/TRBV3-2; D gene: TRBD1; clone size: -; J gene: TRBJ1-1
CDR3 DNA: TGTGCCAGCAGGAGAACAGGGGCTGGCTATGGCTACACCTTC; CDR3 protein: CASRRTGAGYGYTF; V gene: TRBV28; D gene: TRBD1; clone size: -; J gene: TRBJ1-2
CDR3 DNA: TGTGCCAGCAGTGACCCGGGACAGGAAAACACTGAAGCTTTCTTT; CDR3 protein: CASSDPGQENTEAFF; V gene: TRBV28; D gene: TRBD1; clone size: -; J gene: TRBJ1-1